This TCR beta chain derives from a study of CD8 T cells in ankylosing spondylitis (dated by TCRdb to the late 2010s). About the study as a whole: The study profiled T cell receptor beta repertoires in healthy donors and ankylosing spondylitis patients to find disease-linked TCR variants. The full study cohort was made up of over 20 ankylosing spondylitis patients and 95 to 130 healthy donors. Peripheral blood samples were taken, and synovial fluid was additionally collected from ankylosing spondylitis patients. What the research found in general, with its limitations: The disease-linked clones showed a CD8+ phenotype and occurred at relatively low frequencies in peripheral blood. Some motif variants were previously reported in synovial fluid and blood of reactive arthritis patients, suggesting common disease-initiation mechanisms. The disease-linked clones were reported as significantly enriched in matched synovial fluid samples from ankylosing spondylitis patients. A TCR beta motif of about 8 highly homologous amino acid variants appeared characteristic of blood from ankylosing spondylitis patients.

This clonotype has a count of ten or more. Its antigen is unknown. Per-base qualities were not stored, and no clone one base away is much larger. Sequencing was performed on an Illumina HiSeq 2500. TCR beta libraries were prepared by quantitative 5'-RACE with molecular barcodes. Per the authors' processing: A new computational method based on a probabilistic model of VDJ rearrangement was used to identify disease-linked TCR variants. The raw public reads went through TCRdb reprocessing: fastp at Q25, MiXCR clone calling, in-frame beta chains kept. All rows with the same CDR3 protein become a single entry with the most common DNA and genes. TCRdb assigned the V and J calls; the authors' analysis was not used. Within this sample are 40,000 to 50,000 distinct CDR3 sequences, with around 2.8% of them counted one time only. 4.6% of the sample lies in the top ten. The germline V gene specifies SGDLS as CDR1 and YYNGEE as CDR2. The CDR3 runs 13 amino acids, cysteine and phenylalanine included. Only CDR3 DNA remains: 39 bases, in frame from the first base. V was cut back by 3 bases and J by 4 bases, leaving a gap of 10 bases between them.

This receptor was identified in a male donor with ankylosing spondylitis or in good health (not recorded which). The chain is made from TRBV9 and TRBJ2-5; no D gene call is confident. Sequences were obtained from blood, either unsorted or a sorted T cell fraction (not recorded which). The CDR3 is CASSDLGRETQYF. The DNA is TGTGCCAGCAGCGACCTAGGTCGAGAGACCCAGTACTTC.